This T cell receptor beta chain was found in a study of T cell clonality in common variable immunodeficiency. This clone was found a few times. Its target is not known. The CDR3 end is not reached by the read, which stops 3 residues before it; the germline J gene fills it in. TCRdb's table, derived via immunoSEQ multiplex PCR, lists solely in-frame clones and lacks some. The sample was found to contain 15,000 to 20,000 clones, and every one recurs. Study results and limitations: Shared TCRbeta clones were fewer between CVID subjects than controls. Common variable immunodeficiency TCR beta sequences reportedly had fewer deletions and N-nucleotide insertions.

The CDR3 length is 15 residues. Germline CDR1 SEHNR, CDR2 FQNEAQ (reference sequence). V dropped 5 bases and J dropped 0 bases, with 10 bases sitting between them. Sequenced: peripheral blood mononuclear cells. The sequence came from a human donor with common variable immunodeficiency. The J gene is TRBJ1-4, the V gene TRBV7-9; D is possibly TRBD1 (5 bases). CDR3 DNA (partial): TGTGCCAGCAGCAGTAGACAGACAACTAATGAAAAA. It encodes CASSSRQTTNEK. The entire CDR3 protein is CASSSRQTTNEKLFF.